These 17 T cell receptor beta chains share one sample of origin, sequenced in a study of PD-1 blockade in classical Hodgkin lymphoma. As for time point: cycle 4 day 1 (C4D1), after more than five weeks of nivolumab. Every patient had relapsed following autologous stem cell transplantation, and cohorts differed in brentuximab vedotin exposure. The data were produced by immunoSEQ multiplex PCR, yet TCRdb's version contains in-frame clones alone and is incomplete. The sample holds 35,000 to 50,000 clones, less than 75% seen once. The sequenced sample was peripheral blood mononuclear cells (PBMCs), obtained before the fourth cycle of nivolumab. The receptors come from a human donor with classical Hodgkin lymphoma.

V and J are TRBV5-1 and TRBJ2-1, with 10 bases aligning to TRBD1. J lost 9 bases, V lost 4 bases, and 4 bases had no gene match. Germline V gene data show CDR1 as SGHRS and CDR2 as YFSETQ. The CDR3 is 13 amino acids. CDR3 residues: CASSPGTGAEQFF. The CDR3 DNA follows: TGCGCCAGCAGCCCCGGGACAGGGGCTGAGCAGTTCTTC.

V is TRBV6-5 and J is TRBJ1-6; the D is unclear. Trimming removed 9 bases from V and 8 bases from J, with 11 bases in between. The CDR3 extends over 12 amino acids. Looked up from germline, CDR1 is MNHEY and CDR2 is SVGAGI. The DNA for the CDR3 is TGTGCCAGTAAAAGAGGAGATTCACCCCTCCACTTT. Translating it yields CASKRGDSPLHF.

The chain joins TRBV27 to TRBJ2-7; D might be TRBD1 (6 bases). The CDR3 is made up of 16 amino acids. CDR1 and CDR2 (germline): MNHEY, SMNVEV (reference sequence). V was cut by 6 bases and J by 4 bases, with 22 bases left in between. CDR3 residues: CASSGVGQTGLYEQYF. DNA of the CDR3: TGTGCCAGCAGCGGCGTCGGACAGACCGGTTTATACGAGCAGTACTTC.

The chain uses TRBV4-2 and TRBJ2-2; 8 positions agree with TRBD2. This CDR3 has 16 amino acids. Germline assignment: CDR1 LGHNA and CDR2 YNFKEQ. Germline trimming cut 3 bases from V and 2 bases from J; bases unmatched to any gene: 5. CDR3 sequence (DNA): TGTGCCAGCAGCCAGCCCATAGCGGGAAACACCGGGGAGCTGTTTTTT. Translating it yields CASSQPIAGNTGELFF.

The CDR3 nucleotides are TGTGCCACCAGCGGAGGCGTGGGCACAGATACGCAGTATTTT. This sequence encodes CATSGGVGTDTQYF. This chain uses TRBV15 with TRBJ2-3; tentatively, D is TRBD2 (5 bases). Germline V lookup: CDR1 LNHNV, CDR2 YYDKDF (reference sequence). The CDR3 covers 14 residues. V was trimmed by 5 bases and J by 1 base, leaving 10 bases between them.

The V call is TRBV18, the J call TRBJ2-7, with 9 bases lining up with TRBD2. The germline V gene encodes CDR1 KGHSH and CDR2 LQKENI. CDR3 length: 15 residues. After removal of 6 bases from V and 2 bases from J, the junction contained 8 bases not matched to a gene. In nucleotides, the CDR3 is TGTGCCAGCTCCCCGGGACTAGCTTCCCCCTACGAGCAGTACTTC. It codes for CASSPGLASPYEQYF.

The rearrangement uses TRBV5-1 and TRBJ1-4; weak D call: TRBD1 (6 bases). Germline V gives CDR1 SGHRS, CDR2 YFSETQ. Deletions cut 2 bases from V and 1 base from J, with 12 bases between. The CDR3 totals 16 residues. The DNA of the CDR3 is TGCGCCAGCAGCTTAGGGGGGCTGAGAACTAATGAAAAACTGTTTTTT. It encodes CASSLGGLRTNEKLFF. Filled out from reference TRBV5-1 and TRBJ1-4, the complete variable domain reads KAGVTQTPRYLIKTRGQQVTLSCSPISGHRSVSWYQQTPGQGLQFLFEYFSETQRNKGNFPGRFSGRQFSNSRSEMNVSTLELGDSALYLCASSLGGLRTNEKLFFGSGTQLSVL.

The rearrangement uses TRBV9 and TRBJ1-6; no reliable D call. CDR1 is SGDLS and CDR2 is YYNGEE in the germline V gene. CDR3 length equals 12 residues. The V gene lost 0 bases and the J gene lost 13 bases, with 8 bases spanning the gap. The CDR3 reads CASSVATGPLHF. As DNA, the CDR3 is TGTGCCAGCAGCGTAGCTACGGGTCCCCTCCACTTT. The variable domain in full, completed from reference TRBV9 and TRBJ1-6, reads DSGVTQTPKHLITATGQRVTLRCSPRSGDLSVYWYQQSLDQGLQFLIQYYNGEERAKGNILERFSAQQFPDLHSELNLSSLELGDSALYFCASSVATGPLHFGNGTRLTVT.

CDR3 sequence: CASSLGKGSGNTEAFF. The CDR3 DNA sequence: TGCGCCAGCAGCTTGGGAAAGGGATCGGGGAACACTGAAGCTTTCTTT. The genes are TRBV5-1 and TRBJ1-1; D uncertain. CDR1 and CDR2 from the germline V gene are SGHRS and YFSETQ. V gave up 0 bases and J gave up 1 base, with 13 bases separating them. The CDR3 is 16 residues long.

The chain links TRBV28 to TRBJ1-2; weak D call: TRBD1 (6 bases). Germline CDR1 and CDR2: MDHEN and SYDVKM. The length of the CDR3 is 14 residues. Trimming cost V 5 bases and J 5 bases, with 15 bases left between them. This CDR3 reads CASSLHGTLYGYTF. DNA of the CDR3: TGTGCCAGCAGTCTCCACGGGACACTTTATGGCTACACCTTC.

This chain joins TRBV10-2 and TRBJ2-7; TRBD1 aligns across 9 bases. J lost 2 bases, V lost 5 bases, and 7 bases had no gene match. The CDR3 runs to 15 residues. Germline values: CDR1 WSHSY, CDR2 SAAADI. The CDR3 loop is CASSMPGQGAYEQYF. For the CDR3, the DNA is TGCGCCAGCAGTATGCCGGGACAGGGTGCCTACGAGCAGTACTTC.

This chain connects TRBV2 to TRBJ1-6; D remains unclear. Trimming pared 6 bases from V and 7 bases from J, leaving 16 bases between. Per the germline V gene, CDR1 is SNHLY and CDR2 is FYNNEI. The CDR3 has 15 residues. For the CDR3, the DNA is TGTGCCAGCAGGGTACGGAGCCAGGCGAATTCACCCCTCCACTTT. This gives the protein CASRVRSQANSPLHF.

This chain uses TRBV11-2 with TRBJ1-3; D unclear. This CDR3 region has 16 residues. The germline V and J ends were trimmed by 0 bases and 4 bases, with 13 bases remaining between them. Germline CDR1 SGHAT, CDR2 FQNNGV. The CDR3 DNA sequence: TGTGCCAGCAGCTTAGAGAGGAGCCTCTCCGGAAACACCATATATTTT. Translated, it gives CASSLERSLSGNTIYF. The variable domain in full, completed from reference TRBV11-2 and TRBJ1-3, reads EAGVAQSPRYKIIEKRQSVAFWCNPISGHATLYWYQQILGQGPKLLIQFQNNGVVDDSQLPKDRFSAERLKGVDSTLKIQPAKLEDSAVYLCASSLERSLSGNTIYFGEGSWLTVV.

This chain links TRBV6-5 with TRBJ2-7; 11 nucleotides agree with TRBD1. Looked up from germline, CDR1 is MNHEY and CDR2 is SVGAGI. The CDR3 spans 15 residues. With V trimmed by 8 bases and J by 3 bases, 9 bases remained unmatched. The CDR3 bases are TGTGCCAGCGGTAACCCGGGACAGGGGGACTACGAGCAGTACTTC. Protein sequence: CASGNPGQGDYEQYF.

This chain uses TRBV5-6 with TRBJ2-7; TRBD1 agrees at 7 bases. Losses at the gene ends were 2 bases for V and 6 bases for J; bases not matched to a gene: 8. Germline CDR1 reads SGHDT; CDR2 reads YYEEEE. The CDR3 extends over 14 amino acids. The CDR3 sequence is CASSFDRAQAEQYF. The CDR3, as DNA: TGTGCCAGCAGCTTTGACAGGGCACAGGCCGAGCAGTACTTC.

The rearrangement joins TRBV6-5 to TRBJ2-7, with 8 bases lining up with TRBD2. J was trimmed by 2 bases and V by 3 bases; bases with no gene match: 9. CDR1 and CDR2 from the germline V gene are MNHEY and SVGAGI. CDR3 length: 16 amino acids. The CDR3 sequence is CASSYGPGGPPYEQYF. The CDR3 coding sequence is TGTGCCAGCAGTTATGGGCCGGGAGGGCCTCCCTACGAGCAGTACTTC.

This clone came up a few times. The rearrangement uses TRBV4-1 and TRBJ1-1, with 7 bases matching TRBD1. Trimming removed 1 base from V and 4 bases from J; junction bases left unmatched: 12. Germline CDR1 reads MGHRA; CDR2 reads YSYEKL. CDR3 size: 17 residues. The CDR3 sequence is CASSQGGYRGLFTEAFF. CDR3 DNA sequence: TGCGCCAGCAGCCAAGGAGGATACAGGGGATTGTTCACTGAAGCTTTCTTT.